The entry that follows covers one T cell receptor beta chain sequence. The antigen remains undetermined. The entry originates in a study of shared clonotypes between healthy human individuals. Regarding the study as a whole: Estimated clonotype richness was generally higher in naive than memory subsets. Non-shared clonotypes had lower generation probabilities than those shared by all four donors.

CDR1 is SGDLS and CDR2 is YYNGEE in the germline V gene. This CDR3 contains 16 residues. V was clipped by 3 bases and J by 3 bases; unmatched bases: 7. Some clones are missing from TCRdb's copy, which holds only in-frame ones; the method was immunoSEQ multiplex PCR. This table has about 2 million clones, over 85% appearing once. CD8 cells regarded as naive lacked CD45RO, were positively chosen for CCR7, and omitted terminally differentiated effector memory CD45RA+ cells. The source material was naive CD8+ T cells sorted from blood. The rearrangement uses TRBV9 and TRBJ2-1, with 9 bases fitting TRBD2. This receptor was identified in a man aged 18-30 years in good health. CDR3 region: CASSDRREGHYNEQFF. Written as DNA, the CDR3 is TGTGCCAGCAGCGATCGGCGGGAGGGCCACTACAATGAGCAGTTCTTC. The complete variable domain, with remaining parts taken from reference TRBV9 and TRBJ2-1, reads DSGVTQTPKHLITATGQRVTLRCSPRSGDLSVYWYQQSLDQGLQFLIQYYNGEERAKGNILERFSAQQFPDLHSELNLSSLELGDSALYFCASSDRREGHYNEQFFGPGTRLTVL.